Given below is one T cell receptor (beta chain) in context. Sequencing used immunoSEQ multiplex PCR; TCRdb keeps in-frame clones, though not all of them. The sample has about 250,000 clones, just over 85% seen once. This entry belongs to a study of blood T cell repertoires in COVID-19. For the study at large: PBMCs, B-cell-depleted T cells, or T cells were the source of the cDNA or gDNA that made up the material.

Assignments of participants to cohorts depended upon their own reported clinical history. Cohort 3 donors counted as recovered after two negative PCRs, clearance, or resolved symptoms. The length of the CDR3 is 14 residues. The germline CDR1 and CDR2 sequences are MDHEN and SYDVKM. V lost 4 bases, J lost 5 bases, and 14 bases lay in between. Source material: PBMCs or T cells enriched from blood (not recorded which). The source is a man in his forties who had recovered from COVID-19. The rearrangement links TRBV28 to TRBJ1-2; perhaps TRBD1 as D (6 bases). This CDR3 reads CASSSDSAVYGYTF. The CDR3 coding sequence is TGTGCCAGCAGTTCGGACAGTGCGGTATATGGCTACACCTTC.